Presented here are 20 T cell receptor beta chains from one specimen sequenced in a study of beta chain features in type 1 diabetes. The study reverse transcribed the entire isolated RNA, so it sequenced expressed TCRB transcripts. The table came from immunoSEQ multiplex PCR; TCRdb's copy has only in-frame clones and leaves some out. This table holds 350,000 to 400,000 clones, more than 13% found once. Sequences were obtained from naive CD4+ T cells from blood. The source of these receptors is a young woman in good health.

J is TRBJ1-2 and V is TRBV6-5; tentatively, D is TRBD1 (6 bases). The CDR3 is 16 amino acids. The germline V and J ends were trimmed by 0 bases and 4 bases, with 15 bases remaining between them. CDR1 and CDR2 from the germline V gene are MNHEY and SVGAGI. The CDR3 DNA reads TGTGCCAGCAGTTACTCGTTCGATGGCAGGGGCTATGGCTACACCTTC. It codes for CASSYSFDGRGYGYTF.

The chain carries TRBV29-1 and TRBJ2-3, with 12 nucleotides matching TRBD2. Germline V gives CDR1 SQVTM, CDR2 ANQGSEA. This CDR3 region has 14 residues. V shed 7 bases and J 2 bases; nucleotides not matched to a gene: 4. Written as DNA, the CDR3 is TGCAGCGCTAGCGGGAGGGCCGCCACAGATACGCAGTATTTT. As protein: CSASGRAATDTQYF.

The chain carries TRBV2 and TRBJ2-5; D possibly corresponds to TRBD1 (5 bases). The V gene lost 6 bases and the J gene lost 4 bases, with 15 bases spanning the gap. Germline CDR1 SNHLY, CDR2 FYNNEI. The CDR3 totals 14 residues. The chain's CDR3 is CASRGTSGAETQYF. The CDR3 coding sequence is TGTGCCAGCAGAGGTACGAGTGGGGCAGAGACCCAGTACTTC.

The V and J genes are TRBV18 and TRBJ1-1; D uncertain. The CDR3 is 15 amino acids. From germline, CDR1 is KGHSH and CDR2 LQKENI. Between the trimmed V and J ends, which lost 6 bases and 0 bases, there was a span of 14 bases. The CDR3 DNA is TGTGCCAGCTCCGGCAAGAGTGACATGAACACTGAAGCTTTCTTT. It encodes CASSGKSDMNTEAFF.

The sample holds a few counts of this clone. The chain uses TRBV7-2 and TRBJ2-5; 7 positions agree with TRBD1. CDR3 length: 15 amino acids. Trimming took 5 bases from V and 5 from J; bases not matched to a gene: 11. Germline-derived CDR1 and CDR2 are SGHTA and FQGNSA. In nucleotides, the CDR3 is TGTGCCAGCAGCCCGGCAGGGGGTACGAGGGAGACCCAGTACTTC. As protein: CASSPAGGTRETQYF. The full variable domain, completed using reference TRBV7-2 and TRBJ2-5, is GAGVSQSPSNKVTEKGKDVELRCDPISGHTALYWYRQSLGQGLEFLIYFQGNSAPDKSGLPSDRFSAERTGGSVSTLTIQRTQQEDSAVYLCASSPAGGTRETQYFGPGTRLLVL.

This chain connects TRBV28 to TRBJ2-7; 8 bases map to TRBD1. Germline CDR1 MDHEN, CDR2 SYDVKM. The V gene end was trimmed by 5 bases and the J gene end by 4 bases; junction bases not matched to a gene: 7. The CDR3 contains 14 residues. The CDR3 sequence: CASSTGQGVYEQYF. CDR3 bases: TGTGCCAGCAGTACAGGACAGGGTGTTTACGAGCAGTACTTC.

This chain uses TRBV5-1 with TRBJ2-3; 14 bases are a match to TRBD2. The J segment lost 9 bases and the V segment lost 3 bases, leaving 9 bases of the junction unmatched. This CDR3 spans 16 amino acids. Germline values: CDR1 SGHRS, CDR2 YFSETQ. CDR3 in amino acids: CASSYAGTSGSYTQYF. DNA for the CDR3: TGCGCCAGCAGCTATGCCGGGACTAGCGGGAGTTACACGCAGTATTTT.

DNA of the CDR3: TGTGCCTGGACTTTGGGACTAGCGGGAGGGCCCTGGGAGCAGTACTTC. As protein: CAWTLGLAGGPWEQYF. The genes are TRBV30 and TRBJ2-7; 16 bases map to TRBD2. Germline assignment: CDR1 GTSNPN and CDR2 SVGIG (reference sequence). CDR3 length: 16 residues. After removal of 4 bases from V and 7 bases from J, the junction contained 10 bases not matched to a gene.

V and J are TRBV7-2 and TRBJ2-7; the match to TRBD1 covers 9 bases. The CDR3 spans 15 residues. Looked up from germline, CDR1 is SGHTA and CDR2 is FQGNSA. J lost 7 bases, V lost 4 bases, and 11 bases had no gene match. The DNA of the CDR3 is TGTGCCAGCAGCTCTCAAGGCCTGACAGGGGGAGAGCAGTACTTC. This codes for CASSSQGLTGGEQYF.

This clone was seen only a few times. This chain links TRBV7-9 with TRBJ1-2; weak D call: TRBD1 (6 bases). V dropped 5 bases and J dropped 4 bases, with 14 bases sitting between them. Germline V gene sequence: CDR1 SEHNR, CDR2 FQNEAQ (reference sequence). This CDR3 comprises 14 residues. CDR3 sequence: CASSLIDRPYGYTF. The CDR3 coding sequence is TGTGCCAGCAGCCTAATTGACAGGCCCTATGGCTACACCTTC.

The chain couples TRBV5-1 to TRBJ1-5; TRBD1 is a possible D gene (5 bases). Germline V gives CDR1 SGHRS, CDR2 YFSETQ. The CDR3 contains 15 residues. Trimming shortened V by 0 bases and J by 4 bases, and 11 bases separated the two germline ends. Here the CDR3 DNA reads TGCGCCAGCAGCTTGGAACCGCAGGGAAATCAGCCCCAGCATTTT. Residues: CASSLEPQGNQPQHF.

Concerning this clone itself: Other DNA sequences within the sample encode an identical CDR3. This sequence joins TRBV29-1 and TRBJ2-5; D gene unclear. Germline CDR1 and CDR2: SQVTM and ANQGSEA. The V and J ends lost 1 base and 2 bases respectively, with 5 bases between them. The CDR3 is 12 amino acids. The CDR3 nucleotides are TGCAGCGTTGAAGGGAGTCAAGAGACCCAGTACTTC. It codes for CSVEGSQETQYF.

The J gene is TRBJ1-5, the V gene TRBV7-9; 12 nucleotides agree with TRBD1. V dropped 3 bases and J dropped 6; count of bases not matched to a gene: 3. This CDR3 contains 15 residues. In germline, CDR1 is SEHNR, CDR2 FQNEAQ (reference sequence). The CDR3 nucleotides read TGTGCCAGCAGCTTGGGGACAGGGGGCGTTCAGCCCCAGCATTTT. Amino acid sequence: CASSLGTGGVQPQHF.

The chain's CDR3 is CASSFLGGTEAFF. CDR3 coding DNA: TGTGCCAGCAGTTTCTTGGGGGGCACTGAAGCTTTCTTT. This rearrangement joins TRBV28 to TRBJ1-1; D may be TRBD1 (5 bases). Germline V gene lookup returns CDR1 MDHEN and CDR2 SYDVKM. V dropped 3 bases and J dropped 4 bases, with 9 bases sitting between them. The CDR3 runs to 13 residues.

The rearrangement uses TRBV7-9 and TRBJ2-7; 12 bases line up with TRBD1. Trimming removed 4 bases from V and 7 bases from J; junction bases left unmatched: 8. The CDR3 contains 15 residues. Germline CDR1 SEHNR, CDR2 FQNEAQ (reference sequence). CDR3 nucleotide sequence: TGTGCCAGCAGCTCCCTGGGACAGGGGGCGGGAGAGCAGTACTTC. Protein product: CASSSLGQGAGEQYF.

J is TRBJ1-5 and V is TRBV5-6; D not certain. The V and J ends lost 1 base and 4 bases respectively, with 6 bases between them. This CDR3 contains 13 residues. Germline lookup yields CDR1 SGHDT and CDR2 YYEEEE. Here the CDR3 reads CASSLSVNQPQHF. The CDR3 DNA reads TGTGCCAGCAGCTTGTCGGTGAATCAGCCCCAGCATTTT.

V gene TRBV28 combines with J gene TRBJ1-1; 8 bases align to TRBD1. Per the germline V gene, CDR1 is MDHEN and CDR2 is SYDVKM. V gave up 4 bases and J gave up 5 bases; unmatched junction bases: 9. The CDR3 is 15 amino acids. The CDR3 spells CASSSAGQGVTEAFF. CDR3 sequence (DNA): TGTGCCAGCAGTTCCGCCGGACAGGGAGTAACTGAAGCTTTCTTT.

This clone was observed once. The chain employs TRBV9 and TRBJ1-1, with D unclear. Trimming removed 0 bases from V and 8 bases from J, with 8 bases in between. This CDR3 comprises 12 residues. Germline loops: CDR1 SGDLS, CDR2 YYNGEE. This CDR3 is CASSVGAGEAFF. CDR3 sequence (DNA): TGTGCCAGCAGCGTAGGGGCAGGCGAAGCTTTCTTT.

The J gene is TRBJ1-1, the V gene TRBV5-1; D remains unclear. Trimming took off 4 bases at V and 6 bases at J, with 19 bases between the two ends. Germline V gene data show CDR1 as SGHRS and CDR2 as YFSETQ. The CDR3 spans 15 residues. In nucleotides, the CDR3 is TGCGCCAGCAGCGCCGTCCCAATAGGGAGCCCTGAAGCTTTCTTT. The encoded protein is CASSAVPIGSPEAFF.

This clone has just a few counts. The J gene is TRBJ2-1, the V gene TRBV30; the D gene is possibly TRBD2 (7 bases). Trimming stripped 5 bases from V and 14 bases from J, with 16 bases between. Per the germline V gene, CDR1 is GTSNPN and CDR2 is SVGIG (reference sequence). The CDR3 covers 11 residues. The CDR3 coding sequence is TGTGCCTGGGACAGGACTAGAGTGAAGTTCTTC. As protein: CAWDRTRVKFF.